The 30 T cell receptor beta chains below come from one sample, sequenced in a study of blood T cell repertoires in COVID-19. Libraries were prepared by immunoSEQ multiplex PCR; TCRdb keeps only in-frame clonotypes and omits some of them. Among some 320,000 clones listed, 75% to 90% were seen once. Sequencing was done on a sample of PBMCs or T cells enriched from blood (not recorded which). The receptors come from a woman aged 25 to 39 who had been exposed to COVID-19.

The rearrangement links TRBV27 to TRBJ2-1; 14 bases fit TRBD2. The CDR3 length is 19 residues. V trimming: 4 bases; J trimming: 7 bases; junction bases outside the gene matches: 15. Germline lookup yields CDR1 MNHEY and CDR2 SMNVEV (reference sequence). For the CDR3, the DNA is TGTGCCAGCAGTTACACCGGGACTAGCGGGAGTAGGTACGGAAATGAGCAGTTCTTC. This codes for CASSYTGTSGSRYGNEQFF.

This clone turned up a few times. The V and J genes are TRBV4-2 and TRBJ1-2; D perhaps matches TRBD1 (5 bases). This CDR3 contains 15 residues. The germline V gene has CDR1 LGHNA and CDR2 YNFKEQ. V was pared by 1 base and J by 2 bases, with 11 bases between. The DNA for the CDR3 is TGTGCCAGCAGCCAAGTGGAAGGGGTCAACTATGGCTACACCTTC. Residues: CASSQVEGVNYGYTF.

V and J are TRBV6-1 and TRBJ2-7; perhaps TRBD2 as D (6 bases). Germline lookup yields CDR1 MNHNS and CDR2 SASEGT. Between the trimmed V and J ends, which lost 0 bases and 2 bases, there was a span of 11 bases. The length of the CDR3 is 15 residues. CDR3 nucleotides: TGTGCCAGCAGTGAAGCGGGACTGCTGCCCTACGAGCAGTACTTC. Protein product: CASSEAGLLPYEQYF.

The V call is TRBV7-2, the J call TRBJ2-1; no definite D call. CDR3 length equals 13 residues. V lost 7 bases and J lost 6, with 13 bases in between. Germline V gene data show CDR1 as SGHTA and CDR2 as FQGNSA. CDR3 coding DNA: TGTGCCAGCACCCCGATTAGACTCAATGAGCAGTTCTTC. Translated: CASTPIRLNEQFF.

As regards this clone: This CDR3 is also generated by other DNA sequences in the sample. V gene TRBV19 combines with J gene TRBJ2-2; 8 nucleotides align to TRBD1. The CDR3 is made up of 15 amino acids. The V gene's germline CDR1 is LNHDA and CDR2 SQIVND (reference sequence). Trimming at V came to 4 bases and at J to 2 bases, leaving 3 bases not matched to a gene. The CDR3 DNA reads TGTGCCAGTAGTACCGACAGGGGAAACACCGGGGAGCTGTTTTTT. As protein: CASSTDRGNTGELFF. Drawing the rest from reference TRBV19 and TRBJ2-2, the complete variable domain is DGGITQSPKYLFRKEGQNVTLSCEQNLNHDAMYWYRQDPGQGLRLIYYSQIVNDFQKGDIAEGYSVSREKKESFPLTVTSAQKNPTAFYLCASSTDRGNTGELFFGEGSRLTVL.

The V gene is TRBV2, the J gene TRBJ2-2, with D possibly matching TRBD2 (5 bases). The CDR3 is 16 amino acids. Trimming took 6 bases from V and 3 from J, leaving 17 bases between them. CDR1 and CDR2 (germline): SNHLY, FYNNEI. DNA of the CDR3: TGTGCCAGCAGGCAACTAGTTCAGGTTTACACCGGGGAGCTGTTTTTT. It specifies CASRQLVQVYTGELFF.

The chain uses TRBV2 and TRBJ1-2, with a possible D match to TRBD1 (5 bases). Germline CDR1 SNHLY, CDR2 FYNNEI. The germline V and J ends were trimmed by 5 bases and 4 bases, with 11 bases remaining between them. The CDR3 runs to 13 residues. The CDR3 is CASSPQDLYGYTF. CDR3 in DNA: TGTGCCAGCAGTCCACAGGACCTCTATGGCTACACCTTC.

The chain combines TRBV3-1 (or the pseudogene TRBV3-2) with TRBJ2-2, with TRBD1 matching 8 bases. The germline V gene encodes CDR1 LGHDT and CDR2 YNNKEL (reference sequence). With 10 bases clipped from V and 2 bases from J, the junction kept 9 bases outside the gene matches. The CDR3 is made up of 15 amino acids. The CDR3 coding sequence is TGTGCCACCGGGCAGGGGGCGCCCAACACCGGGGAGCTGTTTTTT. This sequence encodes CATGQGAPNTGELFF.

The chain uses TRBV3-1 (or the pseudogene TRBV3-2) and TRBJ2-1; 11 bases match TRBD2. Unmatched junction bases numbered 8, after V lost 0 bases and J lost 7 bases. Germline CDR1 LGHDT, CDR2 YNNKEL (reference sequence). The CDR3 has 17 residues. The CDR3 region has the DNA TGTGCCAGCAGCCAAGATCGGGTAGCGGGAGGGCGAAATGAGCAGTTCTTC. This sequence encodes CASSQDRVAGGRNEQFF.

The chain has TRBV5-8 and TRBJ2-5; 15 positions match TRBD2. The CDR3 length is 16 residues. Germline V gene lookup returns CDR1 SGHTS and CDR2 YDEGEE. The V gene end was trimmed by 4 bases and the J gene end by 5 bases; junction bases not matched to a gene: 6. CDR3 coding DNA: TGTGCCAGCAGCCCGGGACTAGCGGGAGGCCGGGAGACCCAGTACTTC. Its protein product is CASSPGLAGGRETQYF. Combining the CDR3 with reference TRBV5-8 and TRBJ2-5 gives the whole variable domain EAGVTQSPTHLIKTRGQQATLRCSPISGHTSVYWYQQALGLGLQFLLWYDEGEERNRGNFPPRFSGRQFPNYSSELNVNALELEDSALYLCASSPGLAGGRETQYFGPGTRLLVL.

The chain employs TRBV19 and TRBJ2-3, with D perhaps TRBD1 (6 bases). Trimming removed 7 bases from V and 1 base from J, with 15 bases in between. From germline, CDR1 is LNHDA and CDR2 SQIVND (reference sequence). This CDR3 has 15 residues. The CDR3 spells CASMSRGKGTDTQYF. The CDR3 region has the DNA TGTGCCAGTATGTCTAGGGGGAAGGGCACAGATACGCAGTATTTT.

The CDR3 is CAISGQAGGHGTDTQYF. In DNA, the CDR3 is TGTGCCATCAGTGGACAAGCGGGGGGGCACGGCACAGATACGCAGTATTTT. The J gene is TRBJ2-3, the V gene TRBV10-3; TRBD2 matches 10 bases. The CDR3 covers 17 residues. V dropped 4 bases and J dropped 1; count of bases not matched to a gene: 8. Germline V gene lookup returns CDR1 ENHRY and CDR2 SYGVKD.

This clone showed up just once. The chain has TRBV5-3 and TRBJ1-4; 10 bases fit TRBD1. TRBV5-3 qualifies as an ORF whose function is uncertain. V gave up 4 bases and J gave up 7 bases; unmatched junction bases: 13. The CDR3 has 17 residues. DNA of the CDR3: TGTGCCAGAAGCCCTCCCTCCGGGGGACAGGGGTTTGAAAAACTGTTTTTT. Encoded protein: CARSPPSGGQGFEKLFF.

Comments on this clone: The junction does not match germline at one end; this may be a read error. The V call is TRBV27, the J call TRBJ2-1; 11 positions agree with TRBD1. CDR3 length: 15 amino acids. Looked up from germline, CDR1 is MNHEY and CDR2 is SMNVEV (reference sequence). CDR3 bases: TGTGCCAGCACTTTAGGGACAGGGGGTAACAATGAGCAGTTCTTC. Protein product: CASTLGTGGNNEQFF.

V gene TRBV6-2 or TRBV6-3 combines with J gene TRBJ1-1; no firm D call. In germline, CDR1 is MNHEY, CDR2 SVGEGT. Deletions cut 2 bases from V and 0 bases from J, with 13 bases between. This CDR3 is 16 amino acids long. CDR3 nucleotides: TGTGCCAGCAGTTACCGCCTCGGGGATATGAACACTGAAGCTTTCTTT. Amino acid sequence: CASSYRLGDMNTEAFF.

This CDR3 is CATSRDWGQSTDTQYF. As DNA, the CDR3 is TGTGCCACCAGCAGAGATTGGGGACAGAGCACAGATACGCAGTATTTT. V and J are TRBV15 and TRBJ2-3, with 7 positions matching TRBD1. This CDR3 spans 16 amino acids. Germline V gene data show CDR1 as LNHNV and CDR2 as YYDKDF (reference sequence). Trimming removed 0 bases from V and 0 bases from J; junction bases left unmatched: 3.

J is TRBJ2-7 and V is TRBV9; 10 bases are shared with TRBD1. The CDR3 covers 17 residues. The V segment lost 1 base and the J segment 2 bases; nucleotides outside the gene matches: 9. The germline gives CDR1 SGDLS, CDR2 YYNGEE. CDR3 loop: CASSVSTRDRGTYEQYF. CDR3 sequence (DNA): TGTGCCAGCAGCGTATCCACCCGGGACAGGGGAACCTACGAGCAGTACTTC.

This rearrangement joins TRBV7-3 to TRBJ1-2; 7 bases line up with TRBD1. This CDR3 has 14 amino acids. Germline loops: CDR1 SGHTA, CDR2 FQGTGA. V lost 7 bases and J lost 6; bases outside the gene matches: 11. Here the CDR3 reads CASNRGGAGDGYTF. As DNA, the CDR3 is TGTGCCAGCAATAGAGGGGGCGCAGGTGATGGCTACACCTTC.

The chain uses TRBV19 and TRBJ1-1; TRBD1 matches 8 bases. V lost 3 bases to trimming and J lost 11 bases; unmatched junction nucleotides: 5. In germline, CDR1 is LNHDA, CDR2 SQIVND (reference sequence). The CDR3 sequence is 12 residues long. This CDR3 is CASSMRDRSAFF. The CDR3 region has the DNA TGTGCCAGTAGTATGCGGGACAGGTCTGCTTTCTTT. Looking up the rest from reference TRBV19 and TRBJ1-1 gives the full variable domain: DGGITQSPKYLFRKEGQNVTLSCEQNLNHDAMYWYRQDPGQGLRLIYYSQIVNDFQKGDIAEGYSVSREKKESFPLTVTSAQKNPTAFYLCASSMRDRSAFFGQGTRLTVV.

V and J are TRBV3-1 (or the pseudogene TRBV3-2) and TRBJ2-7, with TRBD2 identical over 16 bases. V shed 4 bases and J 2 bases; nucleotides not matched to a gene: 5. The V gene's germline CDR1 is LGHDT and CDR2 YNNKEL (reference sequence). The CDR3 spans 17 residues. DNA of the CDR3: TGTGCCAGCAGCCCCGGGACTAGCGGGGGGGTTACCTACGAGCAGTACTTC. Protein product: CASSPGTSGGVTYEQYF.

The chain employs TRBV2 and TRBJ2-5; D possibly corresponds to TRBD1 (6 bases). Deletions cut 6 bases from V and 1 base from J, with 12 bases between. Germline loops: CDR1 SNHLY, CDR2 FYNNEI. This CDR3 spans 14 amino acids. Here the CDR3 DNA reads TGTGCCAGCAGGGATCGAGGGGGCCAAGAGACCCAGTACTTC. It encodes CASRDRGGQETQYF. The variable domain in full, completed from reference TRBV2 and TRBJ2-5, reads EPEVTQTPSHQVTQMGQEVILRCVPISNHLYFYWYRQILGQKVEFLVSFYNNEISEKSEIFDDQFSVERPDGSNFTLKIRSTKLEDSAMYFCASRDRGGQETQYFGPGTRLLVL.

The V call is TRBV4-2, the J call TRBJ2-1; D gene uncertain. Germline V CDR1 and CDR2: LGHNA, YNFKEQ. The V gene lost 1 base and the J gene lost 10 bases, with 17 bases spanning the gap. The CDR3 runs to 15 residues. The CDR3 nucleotides read TGTGCCAGCAGCCAAGTGATAGATTTTTTGCGGGAGCAGTTCTTC. Its protein is CASSQVIDFLREQFF.

To note about this clone: This CDR3 is also generated by other DNA sequences in the sample. The rearrangement uses TRBV19 and TRBJ2-3; 8 nucleotides match TRBD1. The V gene end was trimmed by 3 bases and the J gene end by 5 bases; junction bases not matched to a gene: 4. The CDR3 extends over 14 amino acids. CDR1 and CDR2 (germline): LNHDA, SQIVND (reference sequence). This chain's CDR3 is CASSIGQGVDTQYF. In DNA form, the CDR3 reads TGTGCCAGTAGTATTGGACAGGGAGTAGATACGCAGTATTTT.

The chain joins TRBV19 to TRBJ2-1, with D possibly TRBD2 on 6 matching bases. Trimming took 5 bases from V and 7 from J, leaving 15 bases between them. The CDR3 totals 14 residues. Germline V lookup: CDR1 LNHDA, CDR2 SQIVND (reference sequence). CDR3 amino acids: CASSAREFNNEQFF. The CDR3 nucleotides are TGTGCCAGTAGTGCCCGGGAGTTTAATAATGAGCAGTTCTTC.

The chain combines TRBV5-6 with TRBJ1-2; D not certain. Trimming removed 4 bases from V and 4 bases from J, with 14 bases in between. This CDR3 has 14 amino acids. CDR1 SGHDT and CDR2 YYEEEE come from the germline V gene. The CDR3 region is CASSPSGTAYGYTF. DNA of the CDR3: TGTGCCAGCAGCCCAAGCGGCACCGCCTATGGCTACACCTTC.

This clone is a singleton in its sample. The CDR3, as DNA: TGTGCCAGCAGTTACCGCCCAGCGGGGGCTGGTGAAAAACTGTTTTTT. This encodes CASSYRPAGAGEKLFF. The chain recombines TRBV6-5 with TRBJ1-4, with D perhaps matching TRBD1 (6 bases). The CDR3 length is 16 residues. Trimming removed 2 bases from V and 7 bases from J, with 17 bases in between. Germline assignment: CDR1 MNHEY and CDR2 SVGAGI.

For this clone: The sample holds other DNA sequences that translate to the same CDR3. The V gene is TRBV5-1, the J gene TRBJ2-5, with 7 bases aligning to TRBD2. Germline V CDR1 and CDR2: SGHRS, YFSETQ. V lost 4 bases to trimming and J lost 1 base; unmatched junction nucleotides: 4. The CDR3 loop spans 14 amino acids. The CDR3 DNA is TGCGCCAGCAGCATCGCGGGGGTCCAAGAGACCCAGTACTTC. It encodes CASSIAGVQETQYF.

The genes are TRBV4-3 and TRBJ1-1; no clear D. The CDR3 has 16 amino acids. Germline CDR1 LGHNA, CDR2 YSLEER. V was shortened by 0 bases and J by 2 bases, with 13 bases between the two germline ends. The CDR3, as DNA: TGCGCCAGCAGCCAAGAAGCGTCCGGGAAAAACACTGAAGCTTTCTTT. As protein: CASSQEASGKNTEAFF.

The chain links TRBV5-1 to TRBJ2-3; no clear D gene. Trimming took 1 base from V and 6 from J, leaving 12 bases between them. The germline V gene has CDR1 SGHRS and CDR2 YFSETQ. The CDR3 has 14 residues. The CDR3 nucleotides read TGCGCCAGCAGCTTGCTGACTGATTCGGATACGCAGTATTTT. This gives the protein CASSLLTDSDTQYF.

This clone occurred once. This sequence joins TRBV5-1 and TRBJ2-7, with 7 bases that match TRBD2. The CDR3 consists of 14 residues. V was pared by 0 bases and J by 3 bases, with 3 bases of the junction left unmatched. Germline values: CDR1 SGHRS, CDR2 YFSETQ. In DNA form, the CDR3 reads TGCGCCAGCAGCTTGGCGGGAGGAGTCTACGAGCAGTACTTC. Amino acid sequence: CASSLAGGVYEQYF.